What follows describes a single TCR beta chain. Its antigen is not known. This sample was taken from a study of shared clonotypes between healthy human individuals. Study-wide findings and caveats: Few donors limited the genetic and exposure-history diversity represented.

Nashville, Tennessee was home to all donors, each a Caucasian adult. The germline CDR1 and CDR2 sequences are LNHDA and SQIVND (reference sequence). Trimming removed 3 bases at V and 7 bases at J, with 16 bases between. The CDR3 sequence is 14 residues long. TCRdb keeps only in-frame clones here, not all; method: immunoSEQ multiplex PCR. This sample has 470,000 or so clones; around four fifths occur once, and the top ten carry around 12%. The chain uses TRBV19 and TRBJ2-7; TRBD1 might be the D (6 bases). What was sequenced was PBMCs. This clonotype was obtained from a woman between 40 and 55 years old in good health. Some clones in this sample may be carry-over from other donors' samples. The CDR3 DNA follows: TGTGCCAGTAGTATGGAACAGGGAGCTTGGGAGCAGTACTTC. Translated: CASSMEQGAWEQYF.